Listed below are T cell receptor beta chains from one sample, sequenced in a study of blood T cells in healthy people across ages. TCRdb called the 5' RACE reads again in MiXCR, with one record for every CDR3 protein. The table shows fewer than 2 million distinct CDR3 sequences, with about two fifths occurring only once. What was sequenced was blood. Receptors were obtained from a human donor in good health. Both conserved end residues are part of each CDR3. The D gene is left open where the match is weak. A clone size is listed for some rows: how often the clone was seen (once, few, many), or a class if it is expanded.

j_call: TRBJ2-1; d_call: NA; v_call: TRBV29-1; clone_size: NA; cdr3_aa: CSVELGGNNEQFF; cdr3_nt: TGCAGCGTTGAATTGGGGGGCAACAATGAGCAGTTCTTC
j_call: TRBJ1-1; d_call: NA; v_call: TRBV18; clone_size: NA; cdr3_aa: CASSPPRRRTGQDYEAFF; cdr3_nt: TGTGCCAGCTCACCACCTAGGCGCAGAACAGGCCAGGACTATGAAGCTTTCTTT
j_call: TRBJ1-1; d_call: TRBD1; v_call: TRBV4-3; clone_size: few; cdr3_aa: CAPGGKNTEAFF; cdr3_nt: TGCGCGCCAGGGGGGAAGAACACTGAAGCTTTCTTT
j_call: TRBJ1-4; d_call: NA; v_call: TRBV4-3; clone_size: NA; cdr3_aa: CASSPMRSGWGKLFF; cdr3_nt: TGCGCCAGCAGCCCTATGAGAAGTGGATGGGGAAAACTGTTTTTT
j_call: TRBJ2-7; d_call: NA; v_call: TRBV12-5; clone_size: few; cdr3_aa: CASGPPRGAAYEQYF; cdr3_nt: TGTGCTAGTGGTCCCCCTCGAGGGGCAGCCTACGAGCAGTACTTC
j_call: TRBJ2-1; d_call: NA; v_call: TRBV12-3/TRBV12-4; clone_size: NA; cdr3_aa: CASSRLRMGRSAPYEQFF; cdr3_nt: TGTGCCAGCAGTCGTTTGAGGATGGGGCGATCGGCCCCATATGAGCAGTTCTTC
j_call: TRBJ2-4; d_call: TRBD1; v_call: TRBV7-6; clone_size: NA; cdr3_aa: CASSLGQGMNIQYF; cdr3_nt: TGTGCCAGCAGCTTAGGACAGGGGATGAACATTCAGTACTTC
j_call: TRBJ2-2; d_call: NA; v_call: TRBV2; clone_size: NA; cdr3_aa: CASSLTRSNTGELFF; cdr3_nt: TGTGCCAGCAGCCTGACTAGGTCGAACACCGGGGAGCTGTTTTTT
j_call: TRBJ1-2; d_call: NA; v_call: TRBV7-2; clone_size: NA; cdr3_aa: CASSPRRTLSGGGYTF; cdr3_nt: TGTGCCAGCAGCCCCCGACGGACTCTTTCCGGCGGGGGCTACACCTTC
j_call: TRBJ1-5; d_call: NA; v_call: TRBV28; clone_size: few; cdr3_aa: CASTIGELVKPQHF; cdr3_nt: TGTGCCAGCACCATTGGGGAACTCGTTAAGCCCCAGCATTTT
j_call: TRBJ2-7; d_call: TRBD2; v_call: TRBV27; clone_size: few; cdr3_aa: CASSLSAGGHYEQYF; cdr3_nt: TGTGCCAGCAGTTTATCAGCGGGGGGTCACTACGAGCAGTACTTC
j_call: TRBJ2-1; d_call: TRBD1; v_call: TRBV4-3; clone_size: few; cdr3_aa: CASSQGGPGQGLNNEQFF; cdr3_nt: TGCGCCAGCAGCCAAGGGGGGCCCGGACAGGGACTCAACAATGAGCAGTTCTTC
j_call: TRBJ2-3; d_call: TRBD1; v_call: TRBV12-3/TRBV12-4; clone_size: few; cdr3_aa: CASSFSRTGITQYF; cdr3_nt: TGTGCCAGCAGTTTCAGCAGGACAGGGATTACGCAGTATTTT
j_call: TRBJ1-1; d_call: NA; v_call: TRBV9; clone_size: few; cdr3_aa: CASSAILMGNTEAFF; cdr3_nt: TGTGCCAGCAGCGCCATCCTAATGGGGAACACTGAAGCTTTCTTT
j_call: TRBJ2-7; d_call: TRBD1; v_call: TRBV27; clone_size: NA; cdr3_aa: CASSFARGTYEQYF; cdr3_nt: TGTGCCAGCAGTTTTGCCAGGGGGACCTACGAGCAGTACTTC
j_call: TRBJ1-4; d_call: NA; v_call: TRBV10-3; clone_size: once; cdr3_aa: CAIARLANEKRFF; cdr3_nt: TGTGCCATCGCCAGGCTGGCTAATGAAAAACGGTTTTTT